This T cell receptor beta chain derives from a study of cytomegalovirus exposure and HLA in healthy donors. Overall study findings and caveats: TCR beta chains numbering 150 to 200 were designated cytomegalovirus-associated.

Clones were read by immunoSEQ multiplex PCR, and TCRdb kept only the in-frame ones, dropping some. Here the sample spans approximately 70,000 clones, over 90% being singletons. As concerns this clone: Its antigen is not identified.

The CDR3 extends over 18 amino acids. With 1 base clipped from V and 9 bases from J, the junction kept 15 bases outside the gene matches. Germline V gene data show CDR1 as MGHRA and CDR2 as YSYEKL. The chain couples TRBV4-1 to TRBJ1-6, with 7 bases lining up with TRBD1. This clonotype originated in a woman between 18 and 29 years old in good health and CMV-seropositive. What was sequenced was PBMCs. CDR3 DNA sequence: TGCGCCAGCAGCCAAGCGAAAGCGGGTCGGGACAGAAGTTCACCCCTCCACTTT. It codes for CASSQAKAGRDRSSPLHF.